The TCR beta chain described here comes from a study of regulatory T cells in long-lasting Graves disease. Study observations and caveats: The study found persistent patients shared more public clonotypes (over 2,500) than new patients (over 850).

The V end lost 5 bases, the J end lost 4 bases, and 22 bases lay between the germline ends. The CDR3 has 16 residues. Per the germline V gene, CDR1 is DFQATT and CDR2 is SNEGSKA (reference sequence). In building TCR beta libraries, iRepertoire HTBI primers were used together with Arm-PCR of CDR3 regions. TCRdb re-called the multiplex PCR reads through MiXCR, storing one row per CDR3 protein. The sample has 370,000 or so distinct CDR3 sequences; around 15% are singletons. Comment on this clonotype: Its antigen is still unknown.

Time point: newly diagnosed GD, antithyroid drugs for less than 3 months. With RNA extracted from PBMCs as input, the TCR library was made. The data also belong to a second study, concerning T cells in Graves' hyperthyroidism and ophthalmopathy. That study reports: Most thyroid clonotypes expanded above 0.001 were also detected in blood.

Sequencing was performed on peripheral blood mononuclear cells (PBMCs), taken at new diagnosis, from a patient treated with antithyroid drugs. The chain employs TRBV20-1 and TRBJ2-3; D call uncertain. This TCR was sampled from a young woman with Graves disease. The CDR3 loop reads CSAQTPTVVGPDTQYF. CDR3 bases: TGCAGTGCTCAAACACCCACAGTAGTGGGCCCAGATACGCAGTATTTT.